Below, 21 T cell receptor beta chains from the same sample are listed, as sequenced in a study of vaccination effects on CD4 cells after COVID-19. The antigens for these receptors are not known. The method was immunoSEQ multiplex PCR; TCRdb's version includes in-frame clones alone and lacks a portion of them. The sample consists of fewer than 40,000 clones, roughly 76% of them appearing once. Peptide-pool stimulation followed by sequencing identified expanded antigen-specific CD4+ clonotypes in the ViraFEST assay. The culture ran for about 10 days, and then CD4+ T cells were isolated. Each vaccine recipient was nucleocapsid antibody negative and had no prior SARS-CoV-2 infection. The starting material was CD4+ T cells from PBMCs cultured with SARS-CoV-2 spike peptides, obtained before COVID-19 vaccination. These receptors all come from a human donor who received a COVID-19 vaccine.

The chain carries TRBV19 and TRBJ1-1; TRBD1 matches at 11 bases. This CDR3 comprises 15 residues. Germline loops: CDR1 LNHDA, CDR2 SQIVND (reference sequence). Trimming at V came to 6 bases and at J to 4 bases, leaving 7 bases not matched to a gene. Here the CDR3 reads CASRTGQGEGTEAFF. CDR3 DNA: TGTGCCAGTAGAACGGGACAGGGGGAGGGCACTGAAGCTTTCTTT.

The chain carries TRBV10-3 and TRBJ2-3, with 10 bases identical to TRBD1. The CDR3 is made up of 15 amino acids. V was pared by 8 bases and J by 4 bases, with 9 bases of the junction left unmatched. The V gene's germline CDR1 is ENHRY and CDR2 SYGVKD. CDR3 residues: CAIRRRDRGSDTQYF. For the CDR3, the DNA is TGTGCCATCCGACGACGGGACAGGGGTTCAGATACGCAGTATTTT.

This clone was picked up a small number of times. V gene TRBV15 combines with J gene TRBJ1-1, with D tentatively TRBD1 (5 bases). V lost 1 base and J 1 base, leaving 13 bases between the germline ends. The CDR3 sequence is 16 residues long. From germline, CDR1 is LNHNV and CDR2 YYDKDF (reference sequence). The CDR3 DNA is TGTGCCACCAGCAGAGGTGTGGGACGGACGAACACTGAAGCTTTCTTT. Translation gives CATSRGVGRTNTEAFF.

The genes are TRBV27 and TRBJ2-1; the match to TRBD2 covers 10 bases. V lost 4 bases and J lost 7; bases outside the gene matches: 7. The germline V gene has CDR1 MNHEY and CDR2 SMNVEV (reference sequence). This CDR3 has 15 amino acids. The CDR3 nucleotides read TGTGCCAGCAGTTCTCGGACTAGCGGACGGAATGAGCAGTTCTTC. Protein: CASSSRTSGRNEQFF.

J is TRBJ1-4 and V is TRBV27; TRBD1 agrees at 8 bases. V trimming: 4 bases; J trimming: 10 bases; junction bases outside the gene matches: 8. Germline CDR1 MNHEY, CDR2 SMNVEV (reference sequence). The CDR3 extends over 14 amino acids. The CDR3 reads CASSSFLQGGKLFF. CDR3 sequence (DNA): TGTGCCAGCAGTTCATTCCTACAGGGGGGAAAACTGTTTTTT. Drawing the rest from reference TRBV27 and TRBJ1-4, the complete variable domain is EAQVTQNPRYLITVTGKKLTVTCSQNMNHEYMSWYRQDPGLGLRQIYYSMNVEVTDKGDVPEGYKVSRKEKRNFPLILESPSPNQTSLYFCASSSFLQGGKLFFGSGTQLSVL.

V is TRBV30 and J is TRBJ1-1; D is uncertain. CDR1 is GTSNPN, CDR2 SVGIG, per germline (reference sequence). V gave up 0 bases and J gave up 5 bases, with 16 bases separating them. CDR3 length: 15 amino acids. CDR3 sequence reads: CAWSVPGNLRTEAFF. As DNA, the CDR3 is TGTGCCTGGAGTGTACCCGGTAACTTGAGGACTGAAGCTTTCTTT.

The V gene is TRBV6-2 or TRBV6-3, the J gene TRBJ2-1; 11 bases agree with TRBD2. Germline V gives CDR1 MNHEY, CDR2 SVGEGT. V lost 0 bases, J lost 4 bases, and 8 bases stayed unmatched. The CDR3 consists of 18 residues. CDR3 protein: CASSYSLAGGRRYNEQFF. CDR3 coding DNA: TGTGCCAGCAGTTACTCGTTAGCGGGGGGGCGTCGTTACAATGAGCAGTTCTTC.

The CDR3 loop reads CASSFQETQYF. CDR3 DNA: TGCGCCAGCAGCTTTCAGGAGACCCAGTACTTC. The rearrangement uses TRBV5-1 and TRBJ2-5, with D unclear. The CDR3 covers 11 residues. The V end lost 2 bases, the J end lost 5 bases, and 4 bases lay between the germline ends. CDR1 SGHRS and CDR2 YFSETQ come from the germline V gene.

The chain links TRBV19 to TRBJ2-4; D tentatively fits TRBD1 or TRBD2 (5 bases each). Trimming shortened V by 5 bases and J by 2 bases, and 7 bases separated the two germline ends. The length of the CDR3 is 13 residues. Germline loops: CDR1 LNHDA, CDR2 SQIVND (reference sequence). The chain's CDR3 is CASSPGPKNIQYF. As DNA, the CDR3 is TGTGCCAGTAGTCCGGGACCCAAAAACATTCAGTACTTC.

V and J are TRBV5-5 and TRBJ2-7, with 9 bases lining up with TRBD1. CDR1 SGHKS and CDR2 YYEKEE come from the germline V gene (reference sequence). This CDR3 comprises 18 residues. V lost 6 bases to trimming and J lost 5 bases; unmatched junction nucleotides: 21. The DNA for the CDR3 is TGTGCCAGCATCCCGGGACTCACAGGGGGCAGATTTACCGACGAGCAGTACTTC. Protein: CASIPGLTGGRFTDEQYF.

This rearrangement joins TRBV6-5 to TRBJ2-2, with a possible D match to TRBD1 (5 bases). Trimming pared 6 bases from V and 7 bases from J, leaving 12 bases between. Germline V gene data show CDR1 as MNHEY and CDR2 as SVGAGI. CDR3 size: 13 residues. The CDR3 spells CASRRPQGGELFF. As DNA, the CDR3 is TGTGCCAGCAGGAGGCCGCAGGGCGGGGAGCTGTTTTTT.

As DNA, the CDR3 is TGTGCCAGCTCACCTCCCCAGGGGAGTGCAAACAATGAGCAGTTCTTC. It yields the protein CASSPPQGSANNEQFF. The chain couples TRBV18 to TRBJ2-1; D possibly corresponds to TRBD1 (6 bases). The V gene lost 3 bases and the J gene lost 5 bases, with 17 bases spanning the gap. The germline CDR1 and CDR2 sequences are KGHSH and LQKENI. The CDR3 extends over 16 amino acids.

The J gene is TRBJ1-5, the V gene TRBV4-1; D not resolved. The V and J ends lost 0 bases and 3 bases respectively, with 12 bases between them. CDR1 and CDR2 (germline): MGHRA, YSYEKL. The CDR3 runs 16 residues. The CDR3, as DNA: TGCGCCAGCAGCCAAGAGAATACAGTTTCCAATCAGCCCCAGCATTTT. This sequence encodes CASSQENTVSNQPQHF.

The CDR3 nucleotides are TGTGCCAGCAGCTCAAACAGCGGGAGCTACAATGAGCAGTTCTTC. This gives the protein CASSSNSGSYNEQFF. The genes are TRBV27 and TRBJ2-1; 8 bases fit TRBD2. There are 15 residues in the CDR3. Germline loops: CDR1 MNHEY, CDR2 SMNVEV (reference sequence). The V gene end was trimmed by 6 bases and the J gene end by 3 bases; junction bases not matched to a gene: 7.

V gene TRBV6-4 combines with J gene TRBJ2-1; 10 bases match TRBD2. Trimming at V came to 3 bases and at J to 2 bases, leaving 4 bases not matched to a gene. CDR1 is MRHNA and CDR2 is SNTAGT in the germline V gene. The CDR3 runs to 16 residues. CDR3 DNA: TGTGCCAGCAGTGAGTCCGGGACTAGCGCCTACAATGAGCAGTTCTTC. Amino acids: CASSESGTSAYNEQFF.

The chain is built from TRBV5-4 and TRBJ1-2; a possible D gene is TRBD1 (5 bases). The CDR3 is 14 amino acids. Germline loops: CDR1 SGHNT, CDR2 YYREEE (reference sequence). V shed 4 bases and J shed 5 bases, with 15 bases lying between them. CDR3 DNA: TGTGCCAGCAGCGCCCCAGGGAAGGGTTATGGCTACACCTTC. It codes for CASSAPGKGYGYTF.

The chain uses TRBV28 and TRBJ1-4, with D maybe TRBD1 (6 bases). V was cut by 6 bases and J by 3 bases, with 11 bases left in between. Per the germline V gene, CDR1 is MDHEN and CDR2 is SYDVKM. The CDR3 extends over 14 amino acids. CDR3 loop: CASSFRGPNEKLFF. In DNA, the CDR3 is TGTGCCAGCAGCTTCAGGGGCCCTAATGAAAAACTGTTTTTT.

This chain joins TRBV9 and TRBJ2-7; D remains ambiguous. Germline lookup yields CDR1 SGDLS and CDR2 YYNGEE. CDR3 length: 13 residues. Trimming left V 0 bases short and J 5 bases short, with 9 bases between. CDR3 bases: TGTGCCAGCAGCGTAGGTAGTCGCGACGAGCAGTACTTC. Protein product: CASSVGSRDEQYF.

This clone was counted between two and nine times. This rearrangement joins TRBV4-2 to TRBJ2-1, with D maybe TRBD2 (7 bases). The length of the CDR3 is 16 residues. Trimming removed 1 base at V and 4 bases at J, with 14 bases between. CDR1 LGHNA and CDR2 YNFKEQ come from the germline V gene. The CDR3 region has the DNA TGTGCCAGCAGCCAAGGTACCGGGGGGCTATACAATGAGCAGTTCTTC. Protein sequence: CASSQGTGGLYNEQFF.

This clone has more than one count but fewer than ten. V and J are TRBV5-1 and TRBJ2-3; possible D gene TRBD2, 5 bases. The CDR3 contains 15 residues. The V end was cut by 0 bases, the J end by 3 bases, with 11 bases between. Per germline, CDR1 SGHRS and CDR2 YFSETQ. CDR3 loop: CASSLAGSFTDTQYF. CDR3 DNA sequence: TGCGCCAGCAGCTTGGCGGGATCCTTTACAGATACGCAGTATTTT.

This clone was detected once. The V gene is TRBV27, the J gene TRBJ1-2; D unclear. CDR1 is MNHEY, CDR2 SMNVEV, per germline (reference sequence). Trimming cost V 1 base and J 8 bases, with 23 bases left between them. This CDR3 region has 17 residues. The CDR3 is CASSLFGRNRSPGGYTF. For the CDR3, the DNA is TGTGCCAGCAGTTTATTTGGCAGAAACAGATCCCCCGGGGGCTACACCTTC.